This T cell receptor (beta chain) was observed in a study of control samples from healthy donors and cancer patients. Germline V gives CDR1 SGHNT, CDR2 YENEEA. V shed 0 bases and J shed 2 bases, with 17 bases lying between them. The CDR3 has 17 amino acids. The protocol was immunoSEQ multiplex PCR, while the TCRdb copy is restricted to in-frame clones and leaves out a portion. The sample lists roughly 63,000 clones; more than 90% were seen once. This clone has just one count. Sequenced material: PBMCs. The chain carries TRBV11-3 and TRBJ2-7, with D possibly being TRBD1 or TRBD2 (5 bases each). The receptor was derived from a man aged 35-49 years with colorectal cancer. The CDR3 nucleotides are TGTGCCAGCAGCTTAGAACGGGCCGGGACCTACACCTACGAGCAGTACTTC. The encoded protein is CASSLERAGTYTYEQYF.